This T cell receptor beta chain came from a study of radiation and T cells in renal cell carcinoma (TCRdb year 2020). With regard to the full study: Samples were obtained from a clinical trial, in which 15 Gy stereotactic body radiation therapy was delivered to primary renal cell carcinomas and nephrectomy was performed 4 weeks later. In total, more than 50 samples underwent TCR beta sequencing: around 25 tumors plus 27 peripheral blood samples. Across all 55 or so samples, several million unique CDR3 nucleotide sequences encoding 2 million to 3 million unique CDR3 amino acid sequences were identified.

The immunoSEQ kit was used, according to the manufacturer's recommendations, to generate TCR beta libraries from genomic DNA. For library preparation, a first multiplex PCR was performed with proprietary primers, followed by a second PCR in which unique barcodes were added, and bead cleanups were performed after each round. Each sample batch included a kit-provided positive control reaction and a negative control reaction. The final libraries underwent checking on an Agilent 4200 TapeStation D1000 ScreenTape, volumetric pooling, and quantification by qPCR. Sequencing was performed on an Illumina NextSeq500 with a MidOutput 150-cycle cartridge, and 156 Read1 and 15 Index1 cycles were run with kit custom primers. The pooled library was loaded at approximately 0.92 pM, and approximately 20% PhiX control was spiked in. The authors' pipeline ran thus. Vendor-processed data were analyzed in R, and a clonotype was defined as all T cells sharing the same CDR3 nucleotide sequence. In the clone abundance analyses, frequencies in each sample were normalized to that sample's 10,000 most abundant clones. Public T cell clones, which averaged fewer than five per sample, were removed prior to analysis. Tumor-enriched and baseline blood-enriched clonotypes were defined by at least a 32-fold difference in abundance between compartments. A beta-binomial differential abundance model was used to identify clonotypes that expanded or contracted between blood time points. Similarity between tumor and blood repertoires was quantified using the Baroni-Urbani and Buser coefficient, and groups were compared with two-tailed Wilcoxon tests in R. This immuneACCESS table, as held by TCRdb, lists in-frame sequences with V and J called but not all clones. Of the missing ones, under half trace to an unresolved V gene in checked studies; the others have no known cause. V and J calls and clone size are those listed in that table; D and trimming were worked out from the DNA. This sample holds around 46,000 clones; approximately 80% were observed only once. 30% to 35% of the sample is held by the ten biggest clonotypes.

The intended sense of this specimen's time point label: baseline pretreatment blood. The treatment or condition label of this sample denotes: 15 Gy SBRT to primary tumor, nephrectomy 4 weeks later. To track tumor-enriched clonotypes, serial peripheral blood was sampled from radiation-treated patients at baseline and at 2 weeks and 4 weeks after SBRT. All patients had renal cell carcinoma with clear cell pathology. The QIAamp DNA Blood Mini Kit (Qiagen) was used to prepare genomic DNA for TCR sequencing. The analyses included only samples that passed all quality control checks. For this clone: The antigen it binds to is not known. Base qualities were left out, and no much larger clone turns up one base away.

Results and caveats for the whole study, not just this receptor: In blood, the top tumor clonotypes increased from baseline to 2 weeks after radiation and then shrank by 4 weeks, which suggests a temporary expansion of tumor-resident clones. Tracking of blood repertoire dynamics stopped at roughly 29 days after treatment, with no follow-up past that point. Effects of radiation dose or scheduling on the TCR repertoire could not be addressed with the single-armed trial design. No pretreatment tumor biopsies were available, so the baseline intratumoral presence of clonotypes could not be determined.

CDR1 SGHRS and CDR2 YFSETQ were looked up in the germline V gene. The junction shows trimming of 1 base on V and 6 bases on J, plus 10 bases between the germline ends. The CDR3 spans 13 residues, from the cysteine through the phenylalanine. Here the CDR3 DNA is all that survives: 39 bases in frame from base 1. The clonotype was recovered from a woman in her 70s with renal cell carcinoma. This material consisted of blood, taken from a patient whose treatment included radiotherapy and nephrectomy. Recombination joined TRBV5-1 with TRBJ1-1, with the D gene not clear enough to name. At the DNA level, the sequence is TGCGCCAGCAGCTTGCGGGAGGATGCTGAAGCTTTCTTT. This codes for CASSLREDAEAFF.